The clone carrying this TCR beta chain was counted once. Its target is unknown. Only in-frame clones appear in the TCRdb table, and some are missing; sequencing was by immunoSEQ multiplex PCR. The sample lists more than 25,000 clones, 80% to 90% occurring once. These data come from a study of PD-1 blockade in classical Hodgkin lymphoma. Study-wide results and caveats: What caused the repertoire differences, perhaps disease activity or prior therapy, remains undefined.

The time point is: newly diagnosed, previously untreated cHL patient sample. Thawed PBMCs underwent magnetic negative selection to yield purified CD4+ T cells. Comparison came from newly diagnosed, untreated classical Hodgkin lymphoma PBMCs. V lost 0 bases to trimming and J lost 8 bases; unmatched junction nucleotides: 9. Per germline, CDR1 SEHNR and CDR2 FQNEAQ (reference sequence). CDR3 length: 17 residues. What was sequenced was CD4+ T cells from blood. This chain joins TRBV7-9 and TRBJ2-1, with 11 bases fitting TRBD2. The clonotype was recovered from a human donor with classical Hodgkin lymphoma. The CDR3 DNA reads TGTGCCAGCAGCTTAGCTTCCCTTCTAGCGGGAGGTGATGAGCAGTTCTTC. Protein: CASSLASLLAGGDEQFF.